These 8 T cell receptor beta chains share one sample of origin, sequenced in a study of blood T cell repertoires in COVID-19. Only in-frame clones appear in the TCRdb table, and some are missing; sequencing was by immunoSEQ multiplex PCR. The sample records roughly 150,000 clones, about 85% being singletons. The specimen sequenced was peripheral blood. These receptors were collected from a man older than 75 with COVID-19, enrolled during active disease.

The CDR3 nucleotides read TGTGCCACCAGTGGAGCCGGGACAGGGGAAGCTGGAAACACCATATATTTT. Encoded protein: CATSGAGTGEAGNTIYF. V is TRBV24-1 and J is TRBJ1-3, with 10 bases aligning to TRBD1. V shed 5 bases, J shed 2 bases, and the junction held 8 bases outside the gene matches. Germline V gene sequence: CDR1 KGHDR, CDR2 SFDVKD. This CDR3 has 17 amino acids.

The J gene is TRBJ1-6, the V gene TRBV27, with a weak D call TRBD1 (6 bases). Trimming removed 4 bases at V and 9 bases at J, with 13 bases between. The CDR3 consists of 14 residues. CDR1 is MNHEY, CDR2 SMNVEV, per germline (reference sequence). The CDR3 DNA sequence: TGTGCCAGCAGTTACGGGGGGGGGCCTTCACCCCTCCACTTT. Amino acids: CASSYGGGPSPLHF.

This rearrangement joins TRBV18 to TRBJ1-5, with 10 bases that match TRBD1. This CDR3 has 16 amino acids. The J segment lost 5 bases and the V segment lost 3 bases, leaving 7 bases of the junction unmatched. The germline gives CDR1 KGHSH, CDR2 LQKENI. The DNA for the CDR3 is TGTGCCAGCTCACCGTCCGGGACAGGGGTTGATCAGCCCCAGCATTTT. Its protein is CASSPSGTGVDQPQHF. The full variable domain, rest sourced from reference TRBV18 and TRBJ1-5, is NAGVMQNPRHLVRRRGQEARLRCSPMKGHSHVYWYRQLPEEGLKFMVYLQKENIIDESGMPKERFSAEFPKEGPSILRIQQVVRGDSAAYFCASSPSGTGVDQPQHFGDGTRLSIL.

Only one count was recorded for this clone. The chain couples TRBV10-1 to TRBJ2-7, with 7 bases identical to TRBD1. Germline CDR1 and CDR2: WNHNN and SYGVQD (reference sequence). Trimming cost V 0 bases and J 5 bases; bases outside gene matches: 13. There are 17 residues in the CDR3. The CDR3 loop reads CASSESFRQGQKHEQYF. DNA for the CDR3: TGCGCCAGCAGTGAGTCTTTTAGACAGGGACAGAAACACGAGCAGTACTTC.

The rearrangement uses TRBV9 and TRBJ2-1; TRBD2 aligns across 11 bases. CDR1 is SGDLS, CDR2 YYNGEE, per germline. The CDR3 extends over 14 amino acids. V lost 2 bases, J lost 5 bases, and 0 bases stayed unmatched. The CDR3 spells CASSVSGGDNEQFF. Here the CDR3 DNA reads TGTGCCAGCAGCGTTAGCGGGGGGGACAATGAGCAGTTCTTC.

The rearrangement uses TRBV4-1 and TRBJ1-1; TRBD1 matches 10 bases. Germline V lookup: CDR1 MGHRA, CDR2 YSYEKL. The CDR3 consists of 13 residues. Trimming cost V 6 bases and J 7 bases; bases outside gene matches: 5. The CDR3 DNA reads as TGCGCCAGCAGGGGACAGGGGACGGATGAAGCTTTCTTT. Translated: CASRGQGTDEAFF.

The V call is TRBV27, the J call TRBJ2-5; TRBD1 matches 11 bases. J was trimmed by 5 bases and V by 7 bases; bases with no gene match: 6. The CDR3 is 14 amino acids. The germline V gene encodes CDR1 MNHEY and CDR2 SMNVEV (reference sequence). For the CDR3, the DNA is TGTGCCAGCACTCGGACAGGGGGCATTGAGACCCAGTACTTC. Protein product: CASTRTGGIETQYF.

The chain is built from TRBV6-5 and TRBJ1-1; D may be TRBD1 (6 bases). Trimming removed 9 bases at V and 4 bases at J, with 12 bases between. CDR1 MNHEY and CDR2 SVGAGI come from the germline V gene. There are 12 residues in the CDR3. CDR3 protein: CASRQVGTEAFF. The CDR3 DNA reads as TGTGCCAGTAGACAGGTTGGCACTGAAGCTTTCTTT.